The rows below give T cell receptor beta chains drawn from one sample of a study of response to subunit inactivated influenza vaccine. TCRdb reprocessed the RT-PCR reads via MiXCR and lists one record per CDR3 protein. The profile covers fewer than 700,000 distinct CDR3 sequences, with about an eighth appearing a single time and 10% to 15% taken by the ten largest. The sequencing used PBMCs from blood, collected about 6 weeks after vaccination. The receptors were sampled from a man aged 45-65 years who received an inactivated influenza vaccine. Each CDR3 is given with its conserved first and last residue. The D gene is left open where the match is weak. Only some rows state a clone size, as once, few, many or a class for expanded clones.

size: few; D: .; J: TRBJ2-7; V: TRBV20-1; CDR3: CSAVQGNEQYF; DNA: TGCAGTGCTGTACAGGGCAACGAGCAGTACTTC
size: .; D: .; J: TRBJ2-3; V: TRBV5-1; CDR3: CASSLDGLPIDTQYF; DNA: TGCGCCAGCAGCTTGGACGGATTACCCATAGATACGCAGTATTTT
size: .; D: TRBD1; J: TRBJ1-5; V: TRBV6-1; CDR3: CASSEDRVRRQPQHF; DNA: TGTGCCAGCAGTGAGGACAGGGTCAGGCGTCAGCCCCAGCATTTT
size: .; D: .; J: TRBJ1-2; V: TRBV7-8; CDR3: CASSYSEANYGYTF; DNA: TGTGCCAGCAGCTACAGTGAAGCTAACTATGGCTACACCTTC
size: few; D: .; J: TRBJ1-2; V: TRBV2; CDR3: CASSPWAGNSGYTF; DNA: TGTGCCAGCAGCCCCTGGGCAGGGAATAGTGGCTACACCTTC
size: few; D: .; J: TRBJ2-1; V: TRBV5-1; CDR3: CASTTGGARFF; DNA: TGCGCCAGCACAACCGGGGGAGCCAGGTTCTTC
size: many; D: TRBD2; J: TRBJ2-3; V: TRBV4-2; CDR3: CASSLNSGTSGGEQYF; DNA: TGTGCCAGCAGCCTCAACTCCGGGACTAGCGGGGGGGAGCAGTATTTT
size: many; D: .; J: TRBJ1-3; V: TRBV12-3/TRBV12-4; CDR3: CASSQGQGNTIYF; DNA: TGTGCCAGCAGCCAAGGACAAGGAAACACCATATATTTT
size: .; D: TRBD2; J: TRBJ2-5; V: TRBV11-2; CDR3: CASTGSGGPQETQYF; DNA: TGTGCCAGCACCGGATCGGGGGGGCCTCAAGAGACCCAGTACTTC
size: many; D: TRBD2; J: TRBJ2-2; V: TRBV7-6; CDR3: CASSPPGLAGVQGTGELFF; DNA: TGTGCCAGCAGTCCTCCGGGACTAGCGGGGGTCCAGGGCACCGGGGAGCTGTTTTTT
size: .; D: TRBD1; J: TRBJ2-4; V: TRBV30; CDR3: CAWSEGTVRLAKNIQYF; DNA: TGTGCCTGGAGCGAGGGGACAGTTCGACTAGCCAAAAACATTCAGTACTTC
size: many; D: .; J: TRBJ2-3; V: TRBV7-3; CDR3: CASSFAGTTDTQYF; DNA: TGTGCCAGCAGCTTTGCTGGTACCACAGATACGCAGTATTTT
size: few; D: TRBD2; J: TRBJ2-7; V: TRBV12-3/TRBV12-4; CDR3: CASTLRLAAYEQYF; DNA: TGTGCCAGCACCCTGAGGCTAGCGGCCTACGAGCAGTACTTC
size: few; D: TRBD1; J: TRBJ2-3; V: TRBV20-1; CDR3: CSDRTGTDTQYF; DNA: TGCAGTGATCGGACAGGAACAGATACGCAGTATTTT
size: few; D: TRBD2; J: TRBJ2-1; V: TRBV3-1; CDR3: CASSPSGGASQFF; DNA: TGTGCCAGCAGCCCTAGCGGGGGGGCCAGCCAGTTCTTC
size: .; D: .; J: TRBJ1-1; V: TRBV5-1; CDR3: CASSDLNSRNTEAFF; DNA: TGCGCCAGCAGCGATCTGAACAGCAGAAACACTGAAGCTTTCTTT
size: few; D: TRBD1; J: TRBJ2-2; V: TRBV20-1; CDR3: CSAADRGYAGELFF; DNA: TGCAGTGCTGCCGACAGGGGTTATGCCGGGGAGCTGTTTTTT
size: .; D: .; J: TRBJ2-7; V: TRBV5-6; CDR3: CASSLLKFPYEQYF; DNA: TGTGCCAGCAGCTTGTTAAAGTTTCCCTACGAGCAGTACTTC
size: .; D: .; J: TRBJ2-5; V: TRBV5-1; CDR3: CASSLRQDFSGAQYF; DNA: TGCGCCAGCAGTCTAAGGCAGGACTTTTCGGGGGCCCAGTACTTC
size: .; D: .; J: TRBJ1-4; V: TRBV29-1; CDR3: CSVGGPGRQNEKLFF; DNA: TGCAGCGTTGGGGGACCGGGACGCCAGAATGAAAAACTGTTTTTT
size: few; D: TRBD2; J: TRBJ2-7; V: TRBV4-3; CDR3: CASSQAVSGTYEQYF; DNA: TGCGCCAGCAGCCAAGCGGTTAGCGGGACCTACGAGCAGTACTTC
size: .; D: TRBD1; J: TRBJ1-4; V: TRBV12-3/TRBV12-4; CDR3: CASRGTGRKLFF; DNA: TGTGCCAGCAGAGGGACAGGCCGGAAACTGTTTTTT
size: .; D: .; J: TRBJ2-7; V: TRBV5-6; CDR3: CASSSPVTSNKQYF; DNA: TGTGCCAGCAGCTCCCCCGTGACTAGTAACAAGCAGTACTTC
size: .; D: .; J: TRBJ2-3; V: TRBV9; CDR3: CASSELGRSYTDTQYF; DNA: TGTGCCAGCAGCGAACTGGGACGGAGTTACACAGATACGCAGTATTTT
size: few; D: TRBD1; J: TRBJ2-3; V: TRBV7-3; CDR3: CASSLNPGQGTDTQYF; DNA: TGTGCCAGCAGCTTAAACCCTGGACAGGGAACAGATACGCAGTATTTT
size: few; D: .; J: TRBJ2-7; V: TRBV6-2/TRBV6-3; CDR3: CASSYLQGHSHRYEQYF; DNA: TGTGCCAGCAGTTACCTTCAGGGCCACTCTCATCGCTACGAGCAGTACTTC
size: many; D: .; J: TRBJ2-1; V: TRBV19; CDR3: CASSFGGIGGHEQFF; DNA: TGTGCCAGCTCCTTTGGCGGGATCGGAGGCCATGAGCAGTTCTTC
size: few; D: .; J: TRBJ2-3; V: TRBV20-1; CDR3: CSASSPAETDTQYF; DNA: TGCAGTGCTAGCTCGCCAGCGGAAACAGATACGCAGTATTTT
size: few; D: .; J: TRBJ2-7; V: TRBV7-9; CDR3: CASSSGRDTSYEQYF; DNA: TGTGCCAGCAGCTCGGGCCGGGACACGTCCTACGAGCAGTACTTC
size: .; D: TRBD2; J: TRBJ2-1; V: TRBV3-1; CDR3: CACCQVQLAGGYNEQFF; DNA: TGTGCCTGCTGCCAAGTACAACTAGCGGGGGGGTACAATGAGCAGTTCTTC
size: .; D: .; J: TRBJ1-1; V: TRBV11-2; CDR3: CASSIDVDTEAFF; DNA: TGTGCCAGCAGCATAGATGTAGATACTGAAGCTTTCTTT
size: few; D: TRBD1; J: TRBJ1-5; V: TRBV12-3/TRBV12-4; CDR3: CASRTGSTKPQHF; DNA: TGTGCCAGCAGGACAGGGAGTACAAAGCCCCAGCATTTT
size: .; D: .; J: TRBJ2-1; V: TRBV20-1; CDR3: CSAAHNEQFF; DNA: TGCAGTGCTGCACACAATGAGCAGTTCTTC
size: .; D: .; J: TRBJ2-7; V: TRBV4-3; CDR3: CASSQVPVETYEQYF; DNA: TGCGCCAGCAGCCAAGTCCCCGTGGAGACCTACGAGCAGTACTTC
size: few; D: .; J: TRBJ2-3; V: TRBV5-4; CDR3: CASSFGALRADTQYF; DNA: TGTGCCAGCAGCTTCGGGGCGCTCAGAGCGGATACGCAGTATTTT
size: .; D: TRBD2; J: TRBJ2-3; V: TRBV29-1; CDR3: CSVEDWESRESTDTQYF; DNA: TGCAGCGTTGAAGATTGGGAGTCGCGGGAGTCGACAGATACGCAGTATTTT
size: few; D: .; J: TRBJ2-7; V: TRBV20-1; CDR3: CSARRGSGYREQYF; DNA: TGCAGTGCTAGAAGGGGGTCAGGGTATCGCGAGCAGTACTTC
size: .; D: .; J: TRBJ2-5; V: TRBV10-3; CDR3: CAIRPGLQETQYF; DNA: TGTGCCATCAGACCGGGACTGCAAGAGACCCAGTACTTC
size: .; D: .; J: TRBJ1-5; V: TRBV28; CDR3: CASRSAGYQPQHF; DNA: TGTGCCAGCAGGTCAGCGGGGTATCAGCCCCAGCATTTT
size: .; D: .; J: TRBJ2-2; V: TRBV20-1; CDR3: CSAGGVPNTGELFF; DNA: TGCAGTGCCGGCGGGGTACCGAACACCGGGGAGCTGTTTTTT
size: many; D: .; J: TRBJ2-6; V: TRBV28; CDR3: CASSLVSGANVLTF; DNA: TGTGCCAGCAGTCTCGTTTCTGGGGCCAACGTCCTGACTTTC
size: few; D: .; J: TRBJ2-7; V: TRBV6-1; CDR3: CASTKFLGLIYEQYF; DNA: TGTGCCAGCACTAAATTCCTGGGACTCATCTACGAGCAGTACTTC
size: .; D: .; J: TRBJ2-3; V: TRBV20-1; CDR3: CSATNRMGGALADTQYF; DNA: TGCAGTGCTACCAATCGAATGGGCGGGGCTTTAGCAGATACGCAGTATTTT
size: .; D: .; J: TRBJ2-7; V: TRBV10-3; CDR3: CAISESPVNRHYEQYF; DNA: TGTGCCATCAGTGAGTCTCCGGTTAATAGGCACTACGAGCAGTACTTC
size: few; D: .; J: TRBJ1-5; V: TRBV7-2; CDR3: CASSLGGEGQPQHF; DNA: TGTGCCAGCAGCTTAGGGGGGGAGGGCCAGCCCCAGCATTTT
size: few; D: TRBD1; J: TRBJ2-7; V: TRBV4-2; CDR3: CASSQPTVPGQGASYEQYF; DNA: TGTGCCAGCAGCCAACCAACCGTACCGGGACAGGGGGCTTCTTACGAGCAGTACTTC
size: many; D: .; J: TRBJ2-1; V: TRBV5-1; CDR3: CASSLGSTKGEQFF; DNA: TGCGCCAGCAGCTTGGGTTCTACCAAAGGGGAGCAGTTCTTC